This TCR beta chain is from a study of T cell responses to AZD1222 COVID-19 vaccine. Using immunoSEQ multiplex PCR, the repertoire was profiled, and TCRdb retains in-frame clones only, with some absent. The sample lists some 180,000 clones; roughly 93% were seen once. Study-level results: CD4 TCRs covered the whole spike, strongest at regions 160-218 and 743-854.

With respect to this clone: Its matching antigen is unknown.

The length of the CDR3 is 15 residues. V lost 2 bases and J 2 bases, leaving 12 bases between the germline ends. CDR1 LGHDT and CDR2 YNNKEL come from the germline V gene (reference sequence). The sequenced sample was peripheral blood, obtained 28 days after the second dose of the MenACWY control vaccine. This TCR was sampled from an adult who received the MenACWY meningococcal vaccine as a control. The genes are TRBV3-1 (or the pseudogene TRBV3-2) and TRBJ1-2, with no clear D. The CDR3 here is CASSQRGAGNYGYTF. As DNA, the CDR3 is TGTGCCAGCAGCCAACGGGGAGCCGGGAACTATGGCTACACCTTC.